A selection of T cell receptor beta chains follows, all from one sample in a study of Graves' ophthalmopathy and Graves' hyperthyroidism. TCRdb redid the calling of the multiplex PCR reads with MiXCR, one entry per CDR3 protein. The data hold roughly 1.1 million distinct CDR3 sequences, with less than 45% observed a single time. The specimen sequenced was peripheral blood or thyroid tissue (not recorded which). The receptors were sampled from an adult man with Graves' hyperthyroidism. Both conserved end residues are part of each CDR3. The D gene is left open where the match is weak. Clone size is stated in some rows and not others, as once, few, many or a class when expanded.

v_gene: TRBV20-1; abundance: NA; d_gene: NA; j_gene: TRBJ2-2; CDR3aa: CSAQSVGAGGKLFF; CDR3nt: TGCAGTGCCCAAAGCGTGGGGGCTGGCGGGAAGCTGTTTTTT
v_gene: TRBV10-2; abundance: NA; d_gene: TRBD1; j_gene: TRBJ1-1; CDR3aa: CASSPGTGKPEAFF; CDR3nt: TGCGCCAGCAGCCCCGGGACAGGTAAACCTGAAGCTTTCTTT
v_gene: TRBV7-9; abundance: many; d_gene: NA; j_gene: TRBJ1-2; CDR3aa: CASSPTGSGYGYTF; CDR3nt: TGTGCCAGCAGCCCGACGGGCAGTGGATATGGCTACACCTTC
v_gene: TRBV5-1; abundance: many; d_gene: NA; j_gene: TRBJ1-1; CDR3aa: CASSNVAMNTEAFF; CDR3nt: TGCGCCAGCAGTAATGTAGCTATGAACACTGAAGCTTTCTTT
v_gene: TRBV10-3; abundance: NA; d_gene: TRBD1; j_gene: TRBJ1-2; CDR3aa: CASSYLPGQHYGYTF; CDR3nt: TGTGCCAGCAGTTACTTACCGGGACAGCACTATGGCTACACCTTC
v_gene: TRBV20-1; abundance: many; d_gene: NA; j_gene: TRBJ1-2; CDR3aa: CSATQEYGYTF; CDR3nt: TGCAGTGCTACCCAGGAGTATGGCTACACCTTC
v_gene: TRBV20-1; abundance: NA; d_gene: NA; j_gene: TRBJ1-4; CDR3aa: CSARGGLLQGKLFF; CDR3nt: TGCAGTGCTAGAGGGGGCCTTCTGCAAGGAAAACTGTTTTTT
v_gene: TRBV4-2; abundance: NA; d_gene: TRBD1; j_gene: TRBJ1-1; CDR3aa: CASSPWGQRNTEAFF; CDR3nt: TGTGCCAGCAGCCCTTGGGGACAGAGGAACACTGAAGCTTTCTTT
v_gene: TRBV10-2; abundance: once; d_gene: TRBD1; j_gene: TRBJ1-2; CDR3aa: CASSELRVFGQGIRDGYTF; CDR3nt: TGCGCCAGCAGTGAACTGAGGGTATTCGGACAGGGGATTCGAGATGGCTACACCTTC
v_gene: TRBV18; abundance: few; d_gene: TRBD1; j_gene: TRBJ1-2; CDR3aa: CASSEMDRGGYGYTF; CDR3nt: TGTGCCAGCTCAGAGATGGACAGGGGCGGCTATGGCTACACCTTC
v_gene: TRBV29-1; abundance: NA; d_gene: TRBD1; j_gene: TRBJ1-1; CDR3aa: CSVVKGDRFRMNTEAFF; CDR3nt: TGCAGCGTTGTTAAGGGGGACAGATTTCGAATGAACACTGAAGCTTTCTTT
v_gene: TRBV29-1; abundance: NA; d_gene: TRBD1; j_gene: TRBJ1-6; CDR3aa: CSVVGQTNSPLHF; CDR3nt: TGCAGCGTGGTGGGACAGACCAATTCACCCCTCCACTTT
v_gene: TRBV20-1; abundance: NA; d_gene: NA; j_gene: TRBJ1-1; CDR3aa: CSARDSTALMNTEAFF; CDR3nt: TGCAGTGCTAGAGATTCGACGGCCCTGATGAACACTGAAGCTTTCTTT